What follows describes a single TCR beta chain. Different DNA sequences within this sample yield the same CDR3. The source of the sample is a study of blood T cell repertoires in COVID-19. Authors' data handling: Reference gene primer amplification gave estimated nucleated cell counts. Data came from immunoSEQ multiplex PCR; TCRdb stores just in-frame clones and leaves some out. The V and J calls and clone size come from that table; D and trimming were worked out from the DNA. Seen here are around 300,000 clones, around 86% observed once, and the top ten hold about 3%. This TCR was sampled from a woman aged 25 to 39 with active or convalescent COVID-19. Material for sequencing was peripheral blood.

CDR3 DNA sequence: TGTGCCATCAGTGGGGACAGGTCAACCTACGAGCAGTACTTC. It specifies CAISGDRSTYEQYF. The chain recombines TRBV10-3 with TRBJ2-7; 8 bases line up with TRBD1. V was clipped by 4 bases and J by 2 bases; unmatched bases: 4. Germline values: CDR1 ENHRY, CDR2 SYGVKD. This CDR3 is built from 14 residues.